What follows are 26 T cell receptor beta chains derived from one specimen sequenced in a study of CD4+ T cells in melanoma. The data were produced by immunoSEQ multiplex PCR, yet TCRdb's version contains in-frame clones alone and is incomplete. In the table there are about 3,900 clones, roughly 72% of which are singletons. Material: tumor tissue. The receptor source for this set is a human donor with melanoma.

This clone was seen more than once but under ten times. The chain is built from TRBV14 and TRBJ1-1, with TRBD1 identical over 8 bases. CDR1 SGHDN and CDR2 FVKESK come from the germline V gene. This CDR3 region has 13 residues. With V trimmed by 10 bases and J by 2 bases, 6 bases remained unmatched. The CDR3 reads CATVDRDNTEAFF. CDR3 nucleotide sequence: TGTGCCACCGTGGACAGGGACAACACTGAAGCTTTCTTT.

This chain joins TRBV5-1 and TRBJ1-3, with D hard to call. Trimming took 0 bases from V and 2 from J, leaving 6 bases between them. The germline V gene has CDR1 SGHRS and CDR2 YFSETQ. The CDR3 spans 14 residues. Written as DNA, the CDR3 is TGCGCCAGCAGCTTGGACCTCGCTGGAAACACCATATATTTT. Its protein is CASSLDLAGNTIYF. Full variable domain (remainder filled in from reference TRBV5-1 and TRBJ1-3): KAGVTQTPRYLIKTRGQQVTLSCSPISGHRSVSWYQQTPGQGLQFLFEYFSETQRNKGNFPGRFSGRQFSNSRSEMNVSTLELGDSALYLCASSLDLAGNTIYFGEGSWLTVV.

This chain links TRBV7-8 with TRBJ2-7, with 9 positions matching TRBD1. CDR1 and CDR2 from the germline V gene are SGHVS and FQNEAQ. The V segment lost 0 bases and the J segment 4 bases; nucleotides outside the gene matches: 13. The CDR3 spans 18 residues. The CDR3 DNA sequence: TGTGCCAGCAGCTTAGCGACTCTAATCCGGGACAGGGAGTACGAGCAGTACTTC. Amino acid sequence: CASSLATLIRDREYEQYF.

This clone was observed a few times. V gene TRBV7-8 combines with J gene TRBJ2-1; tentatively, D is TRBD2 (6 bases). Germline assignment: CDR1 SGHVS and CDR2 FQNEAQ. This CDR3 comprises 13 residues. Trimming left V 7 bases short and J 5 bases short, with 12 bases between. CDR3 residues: CASMGLTDNEQFF. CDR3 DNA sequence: TGTGCCAGCATGGGACTGACGGACAATGAGCAGTTCTTC.

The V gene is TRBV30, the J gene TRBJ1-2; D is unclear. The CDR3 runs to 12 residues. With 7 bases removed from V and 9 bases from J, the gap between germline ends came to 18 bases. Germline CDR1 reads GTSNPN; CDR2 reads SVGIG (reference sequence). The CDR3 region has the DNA TGTGCCTCTAAGCGAAGGGAAGGGAGCTACACCTTC. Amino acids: CASKRREGSYTF.

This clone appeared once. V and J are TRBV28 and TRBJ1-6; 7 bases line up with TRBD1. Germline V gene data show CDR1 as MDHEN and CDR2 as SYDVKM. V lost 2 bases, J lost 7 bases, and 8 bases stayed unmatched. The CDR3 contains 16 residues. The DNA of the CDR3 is TGTGCCAGCAGTTTAGGGGGGGGACAGTTAAATTCACCCCTCCACTTT. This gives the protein CASSLGGGQLNSPLHF.

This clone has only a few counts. The CDR3 protein is CASSVEGGRIDTQYF. For the CDR3, the DNA is TGTGCCAGCAGCGTAGAGGGCGGGAGGATAGATACGCAGTATTTT. The chain carries TRBV9 and TRBJ2-3, with 8 positions matching TRBD2. Per germline, CDR1 SGDLS and CDR2 YYNGEE. V gave up 0 bases and J gave up 5 bases; unmatched junction bases: 5. The CDR3 sequence is 15 residues long.

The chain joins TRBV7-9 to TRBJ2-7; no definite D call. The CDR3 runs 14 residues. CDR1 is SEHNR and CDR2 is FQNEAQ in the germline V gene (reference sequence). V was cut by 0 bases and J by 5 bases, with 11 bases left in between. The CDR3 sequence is CASSLAGSADEQYF. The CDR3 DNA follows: TGTGCCAGCAGCTTAGCGGGAAGTGCCGACGAGCAGTACTTC.

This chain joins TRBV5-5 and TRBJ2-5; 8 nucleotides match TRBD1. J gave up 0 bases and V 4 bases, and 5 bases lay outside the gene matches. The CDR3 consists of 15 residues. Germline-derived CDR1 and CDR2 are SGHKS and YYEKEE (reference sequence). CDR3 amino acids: CASSTGTGNQETQYF. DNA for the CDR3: TGTGCCAGCAGCACCGGGACAGGCAACCAAGAGACCCAGTACTTC. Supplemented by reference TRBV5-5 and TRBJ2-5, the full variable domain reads DAGVTQSPTHLIKTRGQQVTLRCSPISGHKSVSWYQQVLGQGPQFIFQYYEKEERGRGNFPDRFSARQFPNYSSELNVNALLLGDSALYLCASSTGTGNQETQYFGPGTRLLVL.

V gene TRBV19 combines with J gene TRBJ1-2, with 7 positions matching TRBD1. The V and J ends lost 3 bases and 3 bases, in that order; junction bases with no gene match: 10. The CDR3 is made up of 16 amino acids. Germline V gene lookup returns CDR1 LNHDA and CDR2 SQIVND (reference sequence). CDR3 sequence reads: CASSISSTGQYYGYTF. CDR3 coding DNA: TGTGCCAGTAGTATCTCCTCGACAGGGCAGTACTATGGCTACACCTTC.

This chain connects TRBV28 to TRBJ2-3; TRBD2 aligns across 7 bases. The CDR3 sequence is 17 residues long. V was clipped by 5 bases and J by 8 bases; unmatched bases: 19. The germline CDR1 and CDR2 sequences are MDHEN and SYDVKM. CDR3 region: CASSLLVAGASGGTQYF. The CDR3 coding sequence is TGTGCCAGCAGTCTATTAGTAGCGGGTGCCTCAGGAGGTACGCAGTATTTT.

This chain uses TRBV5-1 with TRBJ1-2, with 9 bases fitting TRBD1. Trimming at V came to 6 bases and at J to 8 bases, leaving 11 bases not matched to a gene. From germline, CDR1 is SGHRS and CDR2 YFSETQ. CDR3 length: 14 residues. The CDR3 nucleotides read TGCGCCAGCAACCCCACAGGGGGCGTGGAGGGCTACACCTTC. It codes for CASNPTGGVEGYTF.

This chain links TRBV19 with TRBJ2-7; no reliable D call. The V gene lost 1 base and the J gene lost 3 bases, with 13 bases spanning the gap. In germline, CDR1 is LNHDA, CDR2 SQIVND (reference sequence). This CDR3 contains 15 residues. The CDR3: CASSIGRTQIYEQYF. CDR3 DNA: TGTGCCAGTAGTATAGGTAGGACCCAGATCTACGAGCAGTACTTC.

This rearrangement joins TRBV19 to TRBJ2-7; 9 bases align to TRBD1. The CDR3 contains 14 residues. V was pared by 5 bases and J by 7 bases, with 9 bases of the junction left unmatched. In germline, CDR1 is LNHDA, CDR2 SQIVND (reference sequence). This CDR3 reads CASSVDRGSEEQYF. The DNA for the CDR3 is TGTGCCAGTAGTGTCGACAGGGGGAGTGAGGAGCAGTACTTC.

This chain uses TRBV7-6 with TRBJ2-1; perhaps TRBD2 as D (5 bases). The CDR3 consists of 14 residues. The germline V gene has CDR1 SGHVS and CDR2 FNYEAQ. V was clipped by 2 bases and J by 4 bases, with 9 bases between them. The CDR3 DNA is TGTGCCAGCAGCTTACTCCGGGATTACAATGAGCAGTTCTTC. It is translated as CASSLLRDYNEQFF.

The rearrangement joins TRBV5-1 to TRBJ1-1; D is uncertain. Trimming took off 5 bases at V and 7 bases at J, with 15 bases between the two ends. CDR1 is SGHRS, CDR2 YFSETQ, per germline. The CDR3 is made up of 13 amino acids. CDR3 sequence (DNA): TGCGCCAGCAGTATACGGAGCGACGGTGAAGCTTTCTTT. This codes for CASSIRSDGEAFF.

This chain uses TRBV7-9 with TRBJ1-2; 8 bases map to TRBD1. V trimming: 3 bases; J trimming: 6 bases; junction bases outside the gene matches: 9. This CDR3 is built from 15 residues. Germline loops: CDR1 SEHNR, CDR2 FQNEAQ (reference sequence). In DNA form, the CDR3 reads TGTGCCAGCAGCTTTACAGGGGGGTCATCCCATGGCTACACCTTC. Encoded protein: CASSFTGGSSHGYTF.

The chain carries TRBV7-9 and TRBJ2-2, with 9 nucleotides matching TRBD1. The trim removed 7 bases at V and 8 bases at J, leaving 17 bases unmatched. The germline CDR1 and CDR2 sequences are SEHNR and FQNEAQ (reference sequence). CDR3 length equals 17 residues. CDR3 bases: TGTGCCAGCACCAAGGACAGGGGCCAATACAGCCTAGGGGAGCTGTTTTTT. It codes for CASTKDRGQYSLGELFF.

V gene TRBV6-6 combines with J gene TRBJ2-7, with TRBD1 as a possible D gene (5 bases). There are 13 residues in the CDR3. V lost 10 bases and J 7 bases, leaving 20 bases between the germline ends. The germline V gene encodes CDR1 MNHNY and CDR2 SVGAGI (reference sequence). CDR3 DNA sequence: TGTGCCACCTGCAGGGCTCCCCTAGGGGAGCAGTACTTC. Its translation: CATCRAPLGEQYF.

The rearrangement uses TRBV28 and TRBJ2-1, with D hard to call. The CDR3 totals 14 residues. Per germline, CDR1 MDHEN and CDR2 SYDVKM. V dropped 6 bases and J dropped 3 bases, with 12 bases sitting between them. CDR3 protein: CASSSPDFYNEQFF. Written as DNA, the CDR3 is TGTGCCAGCAGCTCCCCCGACTTCTACAATGAGCAGTTCTTC.

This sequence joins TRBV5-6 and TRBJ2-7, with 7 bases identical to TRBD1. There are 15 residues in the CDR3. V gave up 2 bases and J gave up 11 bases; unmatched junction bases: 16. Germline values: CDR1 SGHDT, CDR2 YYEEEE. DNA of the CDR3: TGTGCCAGCAGCTTAGCACCCACAGGGGTCGAATATGAGTACTTC. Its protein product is CASSLAPTGVEYEYF.

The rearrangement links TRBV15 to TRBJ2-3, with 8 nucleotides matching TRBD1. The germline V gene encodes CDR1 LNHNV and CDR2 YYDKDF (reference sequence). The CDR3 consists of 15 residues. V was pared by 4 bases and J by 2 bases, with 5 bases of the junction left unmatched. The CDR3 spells CATSKRTGPTDTQYF. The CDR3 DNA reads TGTGCCACCAGCAAAAGGACAGGGCCCACAGATACGCAGTATTTT.

CDR3 sequence reads: CAWSVQRGGNYGYTF. The CDR3 coding sequence is TGTGCCTGGAGTGTACAACGGGGGGGTAACTATGGCTACACCTTC. The J gene is TRBJ1-2, the V gene TRBV30, with a tentative D call TRBD1 (5 bases). From germline, CDR1 is GTSNPN and CDR2 SVGIG (reference sequence). Trimming removed 0 bases from V and 1 base from J, with 12 bases in between. The CDR3 sequence is 15 residues long.

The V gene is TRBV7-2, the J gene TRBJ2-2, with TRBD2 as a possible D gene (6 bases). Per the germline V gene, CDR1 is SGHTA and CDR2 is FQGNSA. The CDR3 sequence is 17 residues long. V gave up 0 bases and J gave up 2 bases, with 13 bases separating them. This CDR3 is CASSLAWEVPNTGELFF. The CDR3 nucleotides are TGTGCCAGCAGCTTAGCGTGGGAGGTCCCTAACACCGGGGAGCTGTTTTTT.

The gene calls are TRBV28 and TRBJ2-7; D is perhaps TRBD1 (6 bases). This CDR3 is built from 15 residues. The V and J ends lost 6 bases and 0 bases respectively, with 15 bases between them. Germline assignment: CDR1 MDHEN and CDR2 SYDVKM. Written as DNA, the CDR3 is TGTGCCAGCAGCACCCTCACAGGGAGCTCCTACGAGCAGTACTTC. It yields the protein CASSTLTGSSYEQYF.

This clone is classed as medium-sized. CDR3 DNA: TGTGCCAGCAGTTTTTTGGTAGCGGGAGAGGTCCACGAGCAGTACTTC. It yields the protein CASSFLVAGEVHEQYF. This chain connects TRBV27 to TRBJ2-7, with 9 bases matching TRBD2. After removal of 3 bases from V and 5 bases from J, the junction contained 11 bases not matched to a gene. This CDR3 has 16 residues. The germline CDR1 and CDR2 sequences are MNHEY and SMNVEV (reference sequence).